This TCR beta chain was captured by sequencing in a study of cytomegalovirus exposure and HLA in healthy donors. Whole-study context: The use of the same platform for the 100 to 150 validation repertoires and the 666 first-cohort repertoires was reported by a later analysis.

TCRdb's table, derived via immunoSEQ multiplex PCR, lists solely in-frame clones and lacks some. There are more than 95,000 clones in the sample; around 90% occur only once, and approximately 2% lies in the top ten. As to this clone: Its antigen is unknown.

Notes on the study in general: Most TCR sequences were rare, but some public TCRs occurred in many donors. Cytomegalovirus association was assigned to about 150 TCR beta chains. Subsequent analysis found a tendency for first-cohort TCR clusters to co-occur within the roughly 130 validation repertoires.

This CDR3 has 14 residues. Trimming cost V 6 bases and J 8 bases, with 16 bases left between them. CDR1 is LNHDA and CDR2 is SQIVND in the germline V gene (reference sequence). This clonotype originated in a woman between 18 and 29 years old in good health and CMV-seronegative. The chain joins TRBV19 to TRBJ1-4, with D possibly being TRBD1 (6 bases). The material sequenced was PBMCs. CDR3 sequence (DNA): TGTGCCAGTAGCCGTCAGGGGAGTTGGGAAAAACTGTTTTTT. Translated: CASSRQGSWEKLFF.